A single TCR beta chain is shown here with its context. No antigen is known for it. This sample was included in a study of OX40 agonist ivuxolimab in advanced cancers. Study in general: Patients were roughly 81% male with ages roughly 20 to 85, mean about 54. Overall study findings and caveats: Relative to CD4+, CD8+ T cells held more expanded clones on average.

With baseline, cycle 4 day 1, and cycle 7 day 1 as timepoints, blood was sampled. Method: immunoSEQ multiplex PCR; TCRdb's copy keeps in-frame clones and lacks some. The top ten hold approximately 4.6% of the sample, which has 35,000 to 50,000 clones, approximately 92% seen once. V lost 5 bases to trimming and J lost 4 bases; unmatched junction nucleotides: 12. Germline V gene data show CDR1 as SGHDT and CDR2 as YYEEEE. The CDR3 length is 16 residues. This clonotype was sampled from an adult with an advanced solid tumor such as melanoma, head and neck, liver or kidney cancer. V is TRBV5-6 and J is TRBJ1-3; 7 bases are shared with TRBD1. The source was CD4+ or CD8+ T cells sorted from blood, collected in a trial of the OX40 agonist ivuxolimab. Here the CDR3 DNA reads TGTGCCAGCAGTGTATCAGGGGGATTTGGAGGAAACACCATATATTTT. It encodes CASSVSGGFGGNTIYF.